Below are 24 T cell receptor beta chains sequenced from a single sample in a study of shared clonotypes between healthy human individuals (dated by TCRdb to the early 2020s). The method behind the library was the immunoSEQ multiplex PCR assay. TCRdb took over this immuneACCESS table, retaining in-frame rearrangements with V and J assigned. Such tables are incomplete; in checked studies, under half of the missing clones stem from an unresolved V gene, and the remainder is unexplained. The sample profile shows about 2 million clones; approximately 94% of them were found once. The top ten hold around 1.1% of the sample. CD8 naive samples were CD45RO-negative cells positively selected for CCR7, giving a CD45RA+CCR7+ population that excluded TemRA cells. The sample comprised naive CD8+ T cells sorted from blood. The cell subset or site label corresponds to: CD45RA+CCR7+. These receptor sequences come from a man aged 18 to 30 in good health.

The rearrangement links TRBV27 to TRBJ2-3, with TRBD2 as a possible D gene (5 bases). Trimming removed 6 bases at V and 0 bases at J, with 10 bases between. The germline gives CDR1 MNHEY, CDR2 SMNVEV (reference sequence). This CDR3 is built from 14 residues. Here the CDR3 reads CASRGVLSTDTQYF. The CDR3 nucleotides read TGTGCCAGCAGGGGAGTCCTCAGCACAGATACGCAGTATTTT.

The rearrangement uses TRBV4-1 and TRBJ2-7; D possibly corresponds to TRBD2 (6 bases). This CDR3 has 17 residues. The germline CDR1 and CDR2 sequences are MGHRA and YSYEKL. Trimming took off 4 bases at V and 2 bases at J, with 21 bases between the two ends. CDR3 nucleotides: TGCGCCAGCAGCCTCGATCGGGGCTGGGACTCCGCCTACGAGCAGTACTTC. Translated, it gives CASSLDRGWDSAYEQYF.

Notes on this clone: The same CDR3 also results from other DNA sequences found in this sample. This chain uses TRBV27 with TRBJ1-6; D not resolved. This CDR3 is 13 amino acids long. Germline V gene lookup returns CDR1 MNHEY and CDR2 SMNVEV (reference sequence). V shed 5 bases and J shed 7 bases, with 9 bases lying between them. The CDR3 bases are TGTGCCAGCAGTCTAGGACGGAATTCACCCCTCCACTTT. Protein: CASSLGRNSPLHF.

The chain has TRBV27 and TRBJ1-4, with a possible D match to TRBD1 (6 bases). This CDR3 contains 16 residues. With 2 bases removed from V and 4 bases from J, the gap between germline ends came to 14 bases. Germline values: CDR1 MNHEY, CDR2 SMNVEV (reference sequence). CDR3 nucleotide sequence: TGTGCCAGCAGTTTAAGCTTTCCAGGGGATAATGAAAAACTGTTTTTT. Translation gives CASSLSFPGDNEKLFF. The complete variable domain, with remaining parts taken from reference TRBV27 and TRBJ1-4, reads EAQVTQNPRYLITVTGKKLTVTCSQNMNHEYMSWYRQDPGLGLRQIYYSMNVEVTDKGDVPEGYKVSRKEKRNFPLILESPSPNQTSLYFCASSLSFPGDNEKLFFGSGTQLSVL.

About this clone itself: Other DNA sequences within the sample encode an identical CDR3. J is TRBJ2-7 and V is TRBV9; D might be TRBD1 (5 bases). Germline CDR1 SGDLS, CDR2 YYNGEE. This CDR3 is 14 amino acids long. Trimming cost V 0 bases and J 4 bases, with 11 bases left between them. CDR3 sequence (DNA): TGTGCCAGCAGCGTAGGGCAGGGTGGGTACGAGCAGTACTTC. Protein: CASSVGQGGYEQYF.

V gene TRBV10-2 combines with J gene TRBJ2-7; maybe TRBD2 (5 bases). The ends were cut back, 3 bases at V and 5 bases at J, with 14 bases in the middle. Germline values: CDR1 WSHSY, CDR2 SAAADI. CDR3 length: 14 amino acids. The CDR3 here is CASSDSDRVNEQYF. The CDR3 nucleotides are TGCGCCAGCAGTGATAGCGACCGTGTTAACGAGCAGTACTTC.

The CDR3 protein is CASSIIVGGEQYF. The CDR3 DNA reads as TGTGCCAGTAGTATAATAGTGGGAGGGGAGCAGTACTTC. The rearrangement uses TRBV19 and TRBJ2-7; 7 bases agree with TRBD2. Germline CDR1 is LNHDA and CDR2 is SQIVND (reference sequence). With V trimmed by 2 bases and J by 7 bases, 5 bases remained unmatched. The CDR3 has 13 residues. The variable domain in full, completed from reference TRBV19 and TRBJ2-7, reads DGGITQSPKYLFRKEGQNVTLSCEQNLNHDAMYWYRQDPGQGLRLIYYSQIVNDFQKGDIAEGYSVSREKKESFPLTVTSAQKNPTAFYLCASSIIVGGEQYFGPGTRLTVT.

The rearrangement joins TRBV4-1 to TRBJ2-7; D is perhaps TRBD1 or TRBD2 (6 bases each). The CDR3 is 16 amino acids. Trimming stripped 0 bases from V and 4 bases from J, with 16 bases between. Germline V gene sequence: CDR1 MGHRA, CDR2 YSYEKL. The CDR3 DNA reads TGCGCCAGCAGCCAAGAAAAGTTCGGAGGGGGTTACGAGCAGTACTTC. It codes for CASSQEKFGGGYEQYF.

This chain links TRBV9 with TRBJ2-7, with D possibly called TRBD1 or TRBD2 (5 bases each). The germline V gene encodes CDR1 SGDLS and CDR2 YYNGEE. V was pared by 0 bases and J by 6 bases, with 10 bases between. This CDR3 has 13 residues. The CDR3 DNA reads TGTGCCAGCAGCGTAGGGGACGGCGGCGAGCAGTACTTC. It translates to CASSVGDGGEQYF.

The rearrangement uses TRBV4-2 and TRBJ1-1; tentative D call: TRBD1 (6 bases). The CDR3 has 16 amino acids. Germline V CDR1 and CDR2: LGHNA, YNFKEQ. Deletions cut 0 bases from V and 4 bases from J, with 15 bases between. Here the CDR3 DNA reads TGTGCCAGCAGCCAAGATTTGGGGACACAGGGCACTGAAGCTTTCTTT. This codes for CASSQDLGTQGTEAFF.

The chain recombines TRBV5-4 with TRBJ2-5, with 14 nucleotides matching TRBD2. The CDR3 extends over 17 amino acids. CDR1 is SGHNT, CDR2 YYREEE, per germline (reference sequence). Trimming took 2 bases from V and 3 from J; bases not matched to a gene: 6. CDR3 protein: CASSFGLAGGSEETQYF. Written as DNA, the CDR3 is TGTGCCAGCAGCTTCGGACTAGCGGGAGGCTCGGAAGAGACCCAGTACTTC.

The rearrangement links TRBV6-1 to TRBJ1-2, with D unresolved. The CDR3 is 15 residues long. V was clipped by 7 bases and J by 4 bases, with 19 bases between them. Germline V gives CDR1 MNHNS, CDR2 SASEGT. The CDR3 reads CASIPNPGLSYGYTF. For the CDR3, the DNA is TGTGCCAGCATCCCAAACCCGGGATTGAGCTATGGCTACACCTTC.

The V and J genes are TRBV10-1 and TRBJ2-7, with a weak D call TRBD1 (6 bases). Germline-derived CDR1 and CDR2 are WNHNN and SYGVQD (reference sequence). Trimming took 2 bases from V and 2 from J, leaving 10 bases between them. This CDR3 spans 14 amino acids. CDR3 in DNA: TGCGCCAGCAGTGAGACAGGGATACCCTACGAGCAGTACTTC. Translating gives CASSETGIPYEQYF.

The CDR3 sequence: CAWEGGDSSYEQYF. For the CDR3, the DNA is TGTGCCTGGGAAGGGGGGGACAGCTCCTACGAGCAGTACTTC. This chain joins TRBV30 and TRBJ2-7; D may correspond to TRBD1 or TRBD2 (7 bases each). The CDR3 totals 14 residues. V lost 5 bases and J 0 bases, leaving 14 bases between the germline ends. Germline CDR1 GTSNPN, CDR2 SVGIG (reference sequence).

CDR3 in DNA: TGCGCCAGCAGCCAAGATCCACCCCACAGGGTCCCCTACGAGCAGTACTTC. This gives the protein CASSQDPPHRVPYEQYF. The chain employs TRBV4-1 and TRBJ2-7; a weak D match, TRBD1 (6 bases). CDR1 and CDR2 (germline): MGHRA, YSYEKL. Trimming took off 0 bases at V and 2 bases at J, with 17 bases between the two ends. The CDR3 loop spans 17 amino acids.

V usage is TRBV13 and J usage is TRBJ2-1; D may be TRBD1 or TRBD2 (5 bases each). The length of the CDR3 is 15 residues. Per the germline V gene, CDR1 is PRHDT and CDR2 is FYEKMQ (reference sequence). Trimming removed 6 bases from V and 0 bases from J, with 12 bases in between. The CDR3 nucleotides are TGTGCCAGCAGTTGGGACCGTAGCTCCTACAATGAGCAGTTCTTC. Protein sequence: CASSWDRSSYNEQFF.

The V call is TRBV14, the J call TRBJ2-6, with unresolved D. CDR3 size: 15 residues. Trimming took off 0 bases at V and 2 bases at J, with 5 bases between the two ends. Germline V gene data show CDR1 as SGHDN and CDR2 as FVKESK. Here the CDR3 DNA reads TGTGCCAGCAGCCAAGACAGGCCTGGGGCCAACGTCCTGACTTTC. Protein sequence: CASSQDRPGANVLTF.

The chain employs TRBV21-1 and TRBJ2-5; the table's D call TRBD1 went unverified against the DNA. TRBV21-1 is termed a pseudogene. This CDR3 is built from 15 residues. Here the CDR3 reads CASSSRQGSDETQYF. CDR3 nucleotide sequence: TGTGCCAGCAGCAGCCGACAGGGATCGGATGAGACCCAGTACTTC.

The chain carries TRBV7-9 and TRBJ1-4; D not resolved. The germline gives CDR1 SEHNR, CDR2 FQNEAQ (reference sequence). The germline V and J ends were trimmed by 1 base and 7 bases, with 10 bases remaining between them. This CDR3 spans 14 amino acids. CDR3 sequence: CASSLEGVGEKLFF. CDR3 nucleotides: TGTGCCAGCAGCTTAGAAGGTGTAGGTGAAAAACTGTTTTTT.

The genes are TRBV28 and TRBJ1-6, with D perhaps TRBD1 (6 bases). This CDR3 contains 15 residues. V dropped 3 bases and J dropped 7 bases, with 13 bases sitting between them. CDR1 and CDR2 from the germline V gene are MDHEN and SYDVKM. The chain's CDR3 is CASSFYPGQNSPLHF. The CDR3 coding sequence is TGTGCCAGCAGTTTCTACCCGGGACAAAATTCACCCCTCCACTTT.

V usage is TRBV19 and J usage is TRBJ2-7, with 11 bases fitting TRBD1. V was clipped by 9 bases and J by 2 bases; unmatched bases: 9. Germline V gives CDR1 LNHDA, CDR2 SQIVND (reference sequence). The CDR3 covers 15 residues. The CDR3 region has the DNA TGTGCCAGCTCACCCCGGGACAGGGGGGCCTACGAGCAGTACTTC. Its translation: CASSPRDRGAYEQYF.

J is TRBJ1-1 and V is TRBV2, with a weak D call TRBD1 (5 bases). CDR1 and CDR2 (germline): SNHLY, FYNNEI. The CDR3 runs 17 residues. Trimming cost V 0 bases and J 0 bases, with 14 bases left between them. In DNA form, the CDR3 reads TGTGCCAGCAGTGAAGCGCTTTCAGGGCAGTTGAACACTGAAGCTTTCTTT. Translated: CASSEALSGQLNTEAFF.

The chain couples TRBV11-2 to TRBJ1-1; no reliable D call. Per the germline V gene, CDR1 is SGHAT and CDR2 is FQNNGV. CDR3 length equals 14 residues. The ends were cut back, 5 bases at V and 4 bases at J, with 14 bases in the middle. The CDR3 nucleotides read TGTGCCAGCAGCACCGACCGCGGCGTCACTGAAGCTTTCTTT. This encodes CASSTDRGVTEAFF.

The chain joins TRBV25-1 to TRBJ2-7, with 8 bases that match TRBD1. V lost 10 bases, J lost 3 bases, and 5 bases stayed unmatched. This CDR3 is 12 amino acids long. Per the germline V gene, CDR1 is MGHDK and CDR2 is SYGVNS. The CDR3 region is CATGQENYEQYF. The CDR3 DNA follows: TGTGCCACGGGACAGGAAAACTACGAGCAGTACTTC.